Given below is one T cell receptor (beta chain) in context. Its antigen is unknown. The data stem from a study of OX40 agonist ivuxolimab in advanced cancers. Overall study results and limits: At doses 0.1 to 3.0 mg/kg, CD4+ and CD8+ clones expanded.

Sequencing was performed with immunoSEQ multiplex PCR; in TCRdb, only in-frame clones are kept and a portion is missing. The repertoire holds approximately 40,000 clones, with roughly 90% as singletons. The length of the CDR3 is 15 residues. Trimming took off 1 base at V and 0 bases at J, with 7 bases between the two ends. Germline loops: CDR1 MNHNS, CDR2 SASEGT. The V gene is TRBV6-1, the J gene TRBJ2-1; D call uncertain. Sequences were derived from CD4+ or CD8+ T cells sorted from blood, sampled in a trial of the OX40 agonist ivuxolimab. The TCR originated in an adult with an advanced solid tumor such as melanoma, head and neck, liver or kidney cancer. The DNA of the CDR3 is TGTGCCAGCAGTGAAGGGCTGCCCTCCTACAATGAGCAGTTCTTC. Its protein is CASSEGLPSYNEQFF.